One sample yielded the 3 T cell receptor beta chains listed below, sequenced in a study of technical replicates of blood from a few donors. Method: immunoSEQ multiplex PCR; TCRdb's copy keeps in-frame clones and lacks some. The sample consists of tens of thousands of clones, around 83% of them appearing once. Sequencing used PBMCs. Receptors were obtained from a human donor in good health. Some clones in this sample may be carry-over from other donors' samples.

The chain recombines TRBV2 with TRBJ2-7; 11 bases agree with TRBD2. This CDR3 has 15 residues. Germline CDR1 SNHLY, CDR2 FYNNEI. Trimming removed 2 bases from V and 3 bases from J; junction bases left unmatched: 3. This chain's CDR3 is CASSEISGGDYEQYF. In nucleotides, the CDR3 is TGTGCCAGCAGTGAAATTAGCGGGGGGGACTACGAGCAGTACTTC. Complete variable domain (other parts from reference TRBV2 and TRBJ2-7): EPEVTQTPSHQVTQMGQEVILRCVPISNHLYFYWYRQILGQKVEFLVSFYNNEISEKSEIFDDQFSVERPDGSNFTLKIRSTKLEDSAMYFCASSEISGGDYEQYFGPGTRLTVT.

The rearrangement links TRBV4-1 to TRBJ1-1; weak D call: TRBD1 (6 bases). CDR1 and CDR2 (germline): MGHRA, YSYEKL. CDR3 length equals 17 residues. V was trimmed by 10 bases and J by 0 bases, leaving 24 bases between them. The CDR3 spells CAIAPPPGQPMNTEAFF. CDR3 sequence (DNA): TGCGCCATCGCCCCCCCACCGGGACAACCCATGAACACTGAAGCTTTCTTT.

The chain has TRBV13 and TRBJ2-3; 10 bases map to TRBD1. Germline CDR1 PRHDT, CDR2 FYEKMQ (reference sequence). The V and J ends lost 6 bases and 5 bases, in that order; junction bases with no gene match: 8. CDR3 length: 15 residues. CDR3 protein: CASSPDRGHGDTQYF. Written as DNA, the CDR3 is TGTGCCAGCAGTCCCGACAGGGGGCATGGAGATACGCAGTATTTT.